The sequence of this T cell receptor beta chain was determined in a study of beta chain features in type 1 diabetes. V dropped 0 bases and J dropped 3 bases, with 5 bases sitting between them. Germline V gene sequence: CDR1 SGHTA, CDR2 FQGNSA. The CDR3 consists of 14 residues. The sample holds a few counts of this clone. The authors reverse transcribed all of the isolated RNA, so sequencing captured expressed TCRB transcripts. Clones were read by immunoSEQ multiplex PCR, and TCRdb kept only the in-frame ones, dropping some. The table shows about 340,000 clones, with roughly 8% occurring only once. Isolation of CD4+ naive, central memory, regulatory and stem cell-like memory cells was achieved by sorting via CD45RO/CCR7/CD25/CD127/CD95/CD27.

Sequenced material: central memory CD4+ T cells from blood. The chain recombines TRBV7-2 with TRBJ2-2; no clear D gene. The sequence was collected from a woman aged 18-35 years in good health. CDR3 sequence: CASSLAMDTGELFF. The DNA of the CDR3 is TGTGCCAGCAGCTTAGCAATGGACACCGGGGAGCTGTTTTTT.